A selection of T cell receptor beta chains follows, all from one sample in a study of T cells in Graves' hyperthyroidism and ophthalmopathy. Using its own MiXCR run on the multiplex PCR reads, TCRdb lists one record per CDR3 protein. The sample consists of 480,000 or so distinct CDR3 sequences, 46% of them appearing once. The sequenced material came from peripheral blood or thyroid tissue (not recorded which). These receptors were taken from an adult woman with Graves' disease, either hyperthyroidism or ophthalmopathy (not recorded which). Both conserved end residues are part of each CDR3. The D gene is left open where the match is weak. Part of the rows lack a size; the others show once, few, many or a class for expanded clones.

>NA|TRBJ1-1|many|TRBV19
CASSTQVNTEAFF
TGTGCCAGTAGTACACAGGTGAACACTGAAGCTTTCTTT
>TRBD2|TRBJ2-7|many|TRBV29-1
CSVEGGGGLYEQYF
TGCAGCGTTGAGGGGGGGGGGGGTCTCTACGAGCAGTACTTC
>NA|TRBJ2-7|NA|TRBV20-1
CSARTEHYEQYF
TGCAGTGCTAGAACAGAGCACTACGAGCAGTACTTC
>TRBD1|TRBJ2-7|NA|TRBV20-1
CSAKGGTASYEQYF
TGCAGTGCAAAAGGTGGGACAGCCTCCTACGAGCAGTACTTC
>NA|TRBJ2-5|few|TRBV7-2
CASSIGSQETQYF
TGTGCCAGCAGCATAGGGAGCCAAGAGACCCAGTACTTC
>NA|TRBJ1-5|NA|TRBV7-8
CASSPGVVETQHF
TGTGCCAGCAGCCCCGGAGTTGTTGAGACCCAGCATTTT
>TRBD2|TRBJ2-7|NA|TRBV2
CASRRGGIGQYF
TGTGCCAGCAGGCGGGGGGGCATCGGGCAGTACTTC
>NA|TRBJ2-7|NA|TRBV25-1
CASSPAASDGYEQYF
TGTGCCAGCAGTCCCGCGGCCTCCGACGGCTACGAGCAGTACTTC
>NA|TRBJ1-3|few|TRBV28
CASSPPGDNTIYF
TGTGCCAGCAGTCCCCCGGGGGATAACACCATATATTTT
>NA|TRBJ1-5|many|TRBV6-2/TRBV6-3
CASRGHRNQPQHF
TGTGCCAGCAGGGGACATCGGAATCAGCCCCAGCATTTT
>NA|TRBJ2-7|many|TRBV29-1
CSGRDPTSYEQYF
TGCAGCGGCCGGGACCCCACCTCCTACGAGCAGTACTTC
>TRBD1|TRBJ1-5|NA|TRBV19
CASSQQGVGQPQHF
TGTGCCAGTAGTCAACAGGGGGTAGGTCAGCCCCAGCATTTT
>NA|TRBJ1-5|many|TRBV4-1
CASSQAGMGSNQPQHF
TGCGCCAGCAGCCAAGCAGGGATGGGGAGCAATCAGCCCCAGCATTTT
>NA|TRBJ2-5|NA|TRBV27
CASSSILGRRETQYF
TGTGCCAGCAGTTCGATCTTGGGGCGGCGGGAGACCCAGTACTTC
>TRBD1|TRBJ1-6|few|TRBV27
CASILHEQGPLPLHF
TGTGCCAGCATCCTCCATGAACAGGGGCCCCTACCCCTCCACTTT
>NA|TRBJ1-1|NA|TRBV20-1
CSAIDSPGTEAFF
TGCAGTGCTATAGACAGCCCAGGCACTGAAGCTTTCTTT
>NA|TRBJ1-2|once|TRBV29-1
CSLSQNNYGYTF
TGCAGCTTGTCCCAGAATAACTATGGCTACACCTTC
>NA|TRBJ1-5|many|TRBV7-2
CASSLGYFQDSHNQPQHF
TGTGCCAGCAGCTTAGGGTATTTTCAGGACAGCCACAATCAGCCCCAGCATTTT
>NA|TRBJ1-2|NA|TRBV7-9
CASSLGSGDDGYTF
TGTGCCAGCAGCTTAGGGAGTGGGGACGATGGCTACACCTTC
>NA|TRBJ1-2|once|TRBV29-1
CSVAIAGPGGYTF
TGCAGCGTTGCGATAGCGGGACCCGGTGGCTACACCTTC